This TCR beta chain was recovered during a study of blood T cell repertoires in COVID-19. Study-level background: The samples span acute and convalescent COVID-19 from the United States, Italy and Spain. Sources were T cells, B-cell-depleted T cells, or PBMCs; the material itself was cDNA or gDNA.

About this clone itself: A read error may account for a junction end that differs from germline.

The CDR3 consists of 19 residues. Germline V gene sequence: CDR1 SGHRS, CDR2 YFSETQ. Under the authors' procedure: How many nucleated cells were present was estimated from reference gene primer amplification. TCRdb keeps only in-frame clones here, not all; method: immunoSEQ multiplex PCR. Clonal size and the V and J genes are those of that table, whereas D and trimming came from the DNA. The sample consists of about 160,000 clones, roughly 90% of them appearing once. This clonotype was sampled from a man aged 55 to 69 with acute or convalescent COVID-19. The material sequenced was peripheral blood. V gene TRBV5-1 combines with J gene TRBJ1-1; TRBD1 might be the D (6 bases). CDR3 nucleotides: TGCGCCCGCAGCTGGGGGGGGCGGGGGGCCGGACAGATGAACACTGAAGCTTTCTTT. Translation: CARSWGGRGAGQMNTEAFF. Together with reference TRBV5-1 and TRBJ1-1, the CDR3 gives the full variable domain: KAGVTQTPRYLIKTRGQQVTLSCSPISGHRSVSWYQQTPGQGLQFLFEYFSETQRNKGNFPGRFSGRQFSNSRSEMNVSTLELGDSALYLCARSWGGRGAGQMNTEAFFGQGTRLTVV.